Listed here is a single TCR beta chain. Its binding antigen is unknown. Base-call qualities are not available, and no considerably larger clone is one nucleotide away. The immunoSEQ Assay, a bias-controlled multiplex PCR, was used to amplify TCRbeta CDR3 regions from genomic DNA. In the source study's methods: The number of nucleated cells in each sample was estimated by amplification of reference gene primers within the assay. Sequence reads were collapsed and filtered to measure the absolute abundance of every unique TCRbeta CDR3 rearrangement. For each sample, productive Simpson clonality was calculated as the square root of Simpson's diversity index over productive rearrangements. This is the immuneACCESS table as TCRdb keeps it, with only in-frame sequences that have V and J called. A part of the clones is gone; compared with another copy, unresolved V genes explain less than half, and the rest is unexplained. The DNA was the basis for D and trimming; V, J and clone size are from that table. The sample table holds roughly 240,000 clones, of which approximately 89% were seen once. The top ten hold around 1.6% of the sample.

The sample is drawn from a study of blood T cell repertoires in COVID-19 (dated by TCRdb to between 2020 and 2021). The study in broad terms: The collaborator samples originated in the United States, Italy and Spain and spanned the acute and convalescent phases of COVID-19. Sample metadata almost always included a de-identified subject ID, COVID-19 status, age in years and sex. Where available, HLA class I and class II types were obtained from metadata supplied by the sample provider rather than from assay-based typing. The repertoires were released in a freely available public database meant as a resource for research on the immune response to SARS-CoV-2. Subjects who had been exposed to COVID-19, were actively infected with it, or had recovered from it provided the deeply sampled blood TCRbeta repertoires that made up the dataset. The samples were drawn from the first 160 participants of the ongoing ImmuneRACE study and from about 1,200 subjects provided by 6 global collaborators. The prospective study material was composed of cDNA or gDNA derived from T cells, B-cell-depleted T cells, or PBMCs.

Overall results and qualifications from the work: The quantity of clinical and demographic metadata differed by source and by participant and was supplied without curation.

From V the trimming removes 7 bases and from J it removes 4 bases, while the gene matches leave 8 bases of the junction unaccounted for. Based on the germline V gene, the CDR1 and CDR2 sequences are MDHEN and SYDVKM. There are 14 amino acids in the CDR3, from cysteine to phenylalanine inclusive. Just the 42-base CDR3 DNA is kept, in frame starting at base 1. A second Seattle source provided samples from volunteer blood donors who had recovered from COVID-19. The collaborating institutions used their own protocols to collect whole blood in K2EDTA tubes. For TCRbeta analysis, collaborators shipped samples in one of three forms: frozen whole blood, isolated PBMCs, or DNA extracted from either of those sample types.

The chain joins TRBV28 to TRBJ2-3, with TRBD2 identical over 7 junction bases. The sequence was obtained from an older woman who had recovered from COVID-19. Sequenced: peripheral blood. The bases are TGTGCCAGCATCACGAGACTAGCTGCAGATACGCAGTATTTT. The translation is CASITRLAADTQYF.